This TCR beta chain comes out of a study of beta chain features in type 1 diabetes. The isolated RNA, all of it, was reverse transcribed, so expressed TCRB transcripts were what got sequenced. For naive, central memory and regulatory T cell samples, reads averaged roughly 3.7 million. Measured with immunoSEQ multiplex PCR; TCRdb has only the in-frame clones, and not every one. The table records some 330,000 clones, approximately 12% of them present only once. Unmatched junction bases numbered 10, after V lost 2 bases and J lost 9 bases. This CDR3 has 16 amino acids. CDR1 is SEHNR and CDR2 is FQNEAQ in the germline V gene (reference sequence). Notes on the study in general: Patients' naive, central memory and regulatory TCRB repertoires appeared more alike than those of healthy donors. VDJ junctions from patients with type 1 diabetes contained fewer insertions and more deletions. Shorter TCRB CDR3s, moderately but significantly so, were found in Type 1 diabetes patients in all four CD4+ subsets.

About this clone itself: Its antigen is currently unknown.

The sample was naive CD4+ T cells from blood. This receptor was obtained from a young woman with type 1 diabetes. The chain couples TRBV7-9 to TRBJ1-6; 7 nucleotides line up with TRBD1. CDR3 sequence (DNA): TGTGCCAGCAGCTTAAGCCAGGGGGGATCGGTTTCACCCCTCCACTTT. Amino acid sequence: CASSLSQGGSVSPLHF.